The 25 T cell receptor beta chains below were found in one sample sequenced in a study of T cells after yellow fever vaccination (dated by TCRdb to between 2019 and 2020). The receptor library was made with 5' RACE. Sequencing took place on an Illumina NovaSeq 6000. TCRdb ran its own pipeline on the public reads, namely fastp trimming at Q25 and MiXCR clone calling, and kept in-frame beta chains. Entries are consolidated by CDR3 protein sequence, retaining the most common genes and DNA. The sample contains some 120,000 distinct CDR3 sequences, 8% to 10% of them found a single time. The ten largest clonotypes hold approximately 37% of the sample. According to the study, the label for this sample's treatment or condition signals: live attenuated yellow fever vaccine strain. Source: CD8+ T cells sorted from PBMCs, taken on the day of the yellow fever booster vaccination. All receptors derive from a man between 18 and 35 years old who received the YFV17D yellow fever vaccine.

This clonotype appeared a few times. The gene calls are TRBV4-3 and TRBJ2-2; 11 bases line up with TRBD2. The germline CDR1 and CDR2 sequences are LGHNA and YSLEER. The CDR3 has 19 residues. Unmatched junction bases numbered 14, after V lost 4 bases and J lost 4 bases. CDR3 nucleotides: TGCGCCAGCAGCCTAGGGCCTAGCGGGGGGCCGGGAAGCACCGGGGAGCTGTTTTTT. Encoded protein: CASSLGPSGGPGSTGELFF.

The V and J genes are TRBV6-2 or TRBV6-3 and TRBJ2-7; 7 bases fit TRBD1. This CDR3 spans 13 amino acids. Trimming removed 3 bases from V and 4 bases from J; junction bases left unmatched: 3. Germline CDR1 reads MNHEY; CDR2 reads SVGEGT. The CDR3 bases are TGTGCCAGCAGTTATCGGGACAGTTACGAGCAGTACTTC. Its protein is CASSYRDSYEQYF.

Many counts were recorded for this clonotype. V usage is TRBV29-1 and J usage is TRBJ2-1; 7 bases line up with TRBD2. CDR1 is SQVTM, CDR2 ANQGSEA, per germline. The CDR3 is 12 residues long. Germline trimming cut 1 base from V and 7 bases from J; bases unmatched to any gene: 1. CDR3 loop: CSVEAGGNEQFF. The CDR3 nucleotides read TGCAGCGTTGAAGCCGGGGGGAATGAGCAGTTCTTC.

This clonotype has only a few counts. The chain joins TRBV3-1 to TRBJ2-1; D unresolved. CDR1 and CDR2 from the germline V gene are LGHDT and YNNKEL (reference sequence). V was clipped by 5 bases and J by 9 bases, with 8 bases between them. CDR3 length: 11 amino acids. CDR3 coding DNA: TGTGCCAGCAGCAACCCACCTGAGCAGTTCTTC. The encoded protein is CASSNPPEQFF.

The genes are TRBV10-2 and TRBJ2-7, with 7 nucleotides matching TRBD1. Germline-derived CDR1 and CDR2 are WSHSY and SAAADI. The CDR3 loop spans 13 amino acids. The V and J ends lost 6 bases and 6 bases, in that order; junction bases with no gene match: 8. The CDR3 loop is CASRGDSHSEQYV. Written as DNA, the CDR3 is TGCGCCAGCAGGGGGGACAGCCACAGCGAGCAGTACGTC.

The V and J genes are TRBV6-1 and TRBJ2-1; a possible D gene is TRBD1 (5 bases). Trimming took off 6 bases at V and 5 bases at J, with 20 bases between the two ends. CDR1 MNHNS and CDR2 SASEGT come from the germline V gene. The length of the CDR3 is 16 residues. The CDR3 nucleotides read TGTGCCAGCAGCCTGACAGCAGGGTGGGCCCACAATGAGCAGTTCTTC. Encoded protein: CASSLTAGWAHNEQFF.

V usage is TRBV15 and J usage is TRBJ1-2; a weak D match, TRBD1 (5 bases). CDR3 length equals 16 residues. The V and J ends lost 2 bases and 6 bases respectively, with 19 bases between them. CDR1 LNHNV and CDR2 YYDKDF come from the germline V gene (reference sequence). The CDR3 nucleotides read TGTGCCACCAGCAGACCGACCGGGACCGACTTTGATGGCTACACCTTC. It translates to CATSRPTGTDFDGYTF.

The chain couples TRBV20-1 to TRBJ2-7, with 11 bases matching TRBD1. The V and J ends lost 4 bases and 2 bases, in that order; junction bases with no gene match: 7. The length of the CDR3 is 15 residues. The germline gives CDR1 DFQATT, CDR2 SNEGSKA (reference sequence). For the CDR3, the DNA is TGCAGTGCTACCAGGGACAGGGGGACCCCCTACGAGCAGTACTTC. Amino acid sequence: CSATRDRGTPYEQYF.

Here the CDR3 reads CAISRLEGAGEGETQYF. CDR3 DNA: TGTGCCATCAGCCGCCTCGAGGGAGCGGGGGAGGGGGAGACCCAGTACTTC. The rearrangement joins TRBV10-3 to TRBJ2-5; 8 nucleotides align to TRBD2. The CDR3 extends over 17 amino acids. With V trimmed by 6 bases and J by 5 bases, 17 bases remained unmatched. Germline V gives CDR1 ENHRY, CDR2 SYGVKD.

The sample holds a few counts of this clonotype. This chain joins TRBV29-1 and TRBJ1-1; 8 nucleotides align to TRBD1. The CDR3 covers 13 residues. The trim removed 6 bases at V and 1 base at J, leaving 4 bases unmatched. Germline lookup yields CDR1 SQVTM and CDR2 ANQGSEA. The CDR3 bases are TGCAGCGTCCGGCAGGGGGCGAACACTGAAGCTTTCTTT. As protein: CSVRQGANTEAFF.

The J gene is TRBJ1-5, the V gene TRBV23-1; D is undetermined. TRBV23-1 qualifies as an ORF whose function is uncertain. Trimming left V 0 bases short and J 3 bases short, with 15 bases between. The CDR3 is 17 residues long. DNA for the CDR3: TGCGCCAGCAGTCAATCCAACGGACTCCGCGACAATCAGCCCCAGCATTTT. Its protein is CASSQSNGLRDNQPQHF.

This clonotype has more than one count but fewer than ten. The chain joins TRBV12-3 or TRBV12-4 to TRBJ1-1; TRBD1 is a possible D gene (5 bases). The V and J ends lost 1 base and 6 bases respectively, with 9 bases between them. The CDR3 spans 13 residues. The CDR3 is CASSLGGFAEAFF. CDR3 sequence (DNA): TGTGCCAGCAGTTTAGGGGGCTTTGCTGAAGCTTTCTTT.

The genes are TRBV27 and TRBJ2-4; unclear D gene. Germline assignment: CDR1 MNHEY and CDR2 SMNVEV (reference sequence). V lost 5 bases to trimming and J lost 5 bases, with 19 bases between them. The CDR3 extends over 16 amino acids. CDR3 DNA sequence: TGTGCCAGCAGTCCGCACGAGGACGGCCCGGAAAACATTCAGTACTTC. This codes for CASSPHEDGPENIQYF.

This clonotype was observed a few times. The V and J genes are TRBV12-3 or TRBV12-4 and TRBJ2-7, with D unclear. The V gene lost 8 bases and the J gene lost 3 bases, with 8 bases spanning the gap. This CDR3 spans 11 amino acids. The CDR3 nucleotides are TGTGCCAGCGGGGTATTCTACGAGCAGTACTTC. Residues: CASGVFYEQYF.

There are a few counts of this clonotype. This rearrangement joins TRBV12-3 or TRBV12-4 to TRBJ1-2, with a possible D match to TRBD1 (5 bases). Trimming removed 4 bases from V and 8 bases from J, with 11 bases in between. This CDR3 has 12 amino acids. CDR3 residues: CASSSPREGYTF. CDR3 sequence (DNA): TGTGCCAGCAGTTCCCCCAGGGAGGGCTACACCTTC.

The V call is TRBV6-1, the J call TRBJ2-7; D call uncertain. The CDR3 runs to 16 residues. Trimming cost V 2 bases and J 0 bases, with 14 bases left between them. The germline V gene has CDR1 MNHNS and CDR2 SASEGT. Here the CDR3 DNA reads TGTGCCAGCAGTGAAAGTAGGCTGGGATTCTCCTACGAGCAGTACGTC. Its protein product is CASSESRLGFSYEQYV.

V and J are TRBV12-3 or TRBV12-4 and TRBJ2-7; tentative D call: TRBD2 (5 bases). This CDR3 spans 15 amino acids. V shed 0 bases and J shed 3 bases, with 12 bases lying between them. The CDR3: CASSLAPGWDYEQYV. DNA of the CDR3: TGTGCCAGCAGTTTAGCCCCGGGGTGGGACTACGAGCAGTACGTC.

The chain links TRBV6-2 or TRBV6-3 to TRBJ2-1; D gene unclear. The V gene's germline CDR1 is MNHEY and CDR2 SVGEGT. The CDR3 extends over 15 amino acids. Trimming cost V 7 bases and J 7 bases, with 20 bases left between them. The CDR3 region is CASKGNVGQGNEQFF. The CDR3 nucleotides are TGTGCCAGCAAAGGTAACGTAGGCCAAGGGAATGAGCAGTTCTTC.

In this sample, this clonotype turned up a few times. V gene TRBV27 combines with J gene TRBJ2-7; D not resolved. This CDR3 has 13 amino acids. V lost 5 bases and J lost 5, with 13 bases in between. Germline lookup yields CDR1 MNHEY and CDR2 SMNVEV (reference sequence). The CDR3: CASSHRLWDEQYF. In nucleotides, the CDR3 is TGTGCCAGCAGTCATAGACTGTGGGACGAGCAGTACTTC.

This clonotype was seen a handful of times. The CDR3 DNA sequence: TGTGCCAGCAGTTTTGGGTCAAATTCACCCCTCCACTTT. This codes for CASSFGSNSPLHF. The chain employs TRBV27 and TRBJ1-6; D gene uncertain. V was trimmed by 3 bases and J by 7 bases, leaving 7 bases between them. This CDR3 has 13 amino acids. Germline CDR1 is MNHEY and CDR2 is SMNVEV (reference sequence).

The rearrangement uses TRBV27 and TRBJ1-5, with a weak D call TRBD1 (5 bases). The CDR3 is 15 amino acids. The V end lost 5 bases, the J end lost 2 bases, and 13 bases lay between the germline ends. Germline CDR1 reads MNHEY; CDR2 reads SMNVEV (reference sequence). The CDR3 reads CASSLSGARNQPQHF. CDR3 nucleotides: TGTGCCAGCAGTCTGAGTGGGGCGCGCAATCAGCCCCAGCATTTT.

This clonotype was seen repeatedly, ten times or more. This rearrangement joins TRBV12-3 or TRBV12-4 to TRBJ2-3; 10 bases line up with TRBD1. J lost 6 bases, V lost 7 bases, and 4 bases had no gene match. CDR3 length: 13 residues. In DNA, the CDR3 is TGTGCCAGCACCAAGGGACAGGGGGATACGCAGTATTTT. The encoded protein is CASTKGQGDTQYF.

This clonotype was picked up many times. V is TRBV5-1 and J is TRBJ1-5; D is unclear. From germline, CDR1 is SGHRS and CDR2 YFSETQ. CDR3 length equals 13 residues. The V and J ends lost 4 bases and 1 base respectively, with 6 bases between them. CDR3 nucleotide sequence: TGCGCCAGCAGCCCGACAAGCAATCAGCCCCAGCATTTT. Amino acid sequence: CASSPTSNQPQHF.

The rearrangement links TRBV6-1 to TRBJ2-5; possible D gene TRBD2, 5 bases. The tail of the sequence fits TRBJ2-1 better, so the J call may be wrong. CDR1 is MNHNS, CDR2 SASEGT, per germline. This CDR3 has 15 residues. The CDR3 region is CASSPDPGLQETQFF. Written as DNA, the CDR3 is TGTGCCAGCAGCCCCGACCCGGGATTACAAGAGACCCAGTTCTTC.

The table lists this clonotype with a few counts. This rearrangement joins TRBV6-2 or TRBV6-3 to TRBJ1-5; 7 bases fit TRBD1. This CDR3 has 15 amino acids. V lost 5 bases, J lost 5 bases, and 9 bases stayed unmatched. CDR1 MNHEY and CDR2 SVGEGT come from the germline V gene. The CDR3 here is CASSPTGAGYQPQHF. CDR3 sequence (DNA): TGTGCCAGCAGTCCCACAGGGGCCGGATATCAGCCCCAGCATTTT.